Listed below are T cell receptor beta chains from one sample, sequenced in a study of T cells in Graves' hyperthyroidism and ophthalmopathy. TCRdb independently ran MiXCR on the multiplex PCR reads; one entry per CDR3 protein. The sample has nearly 600,000 distinct CDR3 sequences, more than 13% seen once; the top ten hold roughly 7.1%. The sequenced material came from blood. Receptors were obtained from a woman younger than 35 with Graves' ophthalmopathy. Both conserved end residues are part of each CDR3. Each record gives: V gene, clone size, D gene, J gene, CDR3 DNA, CDR3 protein. D genes are given only for firm matches. Clone sizes are given selectively: once, few, many, or a class where the clone is expanded.

V: TRBV7-2
size: many
D: TRBD2
J: TRBJ2-7
DNA: TGTGCCAGCAGCTTATGGGCGGGGGAGGGGGGACTAGCGGGAGATGCCTACGAGCAGTACTTC
CDR3: CASSLWAGEGGLAGDAYEQYF

V: TRBV6-2/TRBV6-3
size: many
D: .
J: TRBJ2-7
DNA: TGTGCCAGCAAGAGGACGGGGGTCGAGCAGTACTTC
CDR3: CASKRTGVEQYF

V: TRBV6-2/TRBV6-3
size: few
D: .
J: TRBJ2-1
DNA: TGTGCCAGCAGCACTCCTAGGGGGGCTTGGGAGGGGCGGGAGTCCTACAATGAGCAGTTCTTC
CDR3: CASSTPRGAWEGRESYNEQFF

V: TRBV14
size: .
D: .
J: TRBJ1-5
DNA: TGTGCCAGCAGCCAAGGTCCTCAGCCCCAGCATTTT
CDR3: CASSQGPQPQHF

V: TRBV4-1
size: .
D: TRBD1
J: TRBJ1-2
DNA: TGCGCCAGCAGCCAAGGACTGGTGGGTCAGGGGGGCTATGGCTACACCTTC
CDR3: CASSQGLVGQGGYGYTF

V: TRBV20-1
size: many
D: TRBD2
J: TRBJ2-1
DNA: TGCAGTGCTAGAGATGCGGGACTAGCGGCAAACAATGAGCAGTTCTTC
CDR3: CSARDAGLAANNEQFF

V: TRBV24-1
size: many
D: TRBD2
J: TRBJ2-5
DNA: TGTGCCACCAGTGATTTCCCGGGACTAGCGGGAGGAACTTGGCAAGAGACCCAGTACTTC
CDR3: CATSDFPGLAGGTWQETQYF

V: TRBV7-3
size: many
D: .
J: TRBJ2-1
DNA: TGTGCCAGCAGCCCTGGGTACTCCGCCCCGGTCGGTGAGCAGTTCTTC
CDR3: CASSPGYSAPVGEQFF

V: TRBV24-1
size: many
D: TRBD1
J: TRBJ1-5
DNA: TGTGCCACCAGTGACCCGGGACAGGGGCTTGGGGCCCAGCATTTT
CDR3: CATSDPGQGLGAQHF

V: TRBV4-1
size: many
D: TRBD1
J: TRBJ1-1
DNA: TGCGCCAGCAGCAGGGGACAGGGGGCTAGGGCTGAAGCTTTCTTT
CDR3: CASSRGQGARAEAFF

V: TRBV24-1
size: many
D: .
J: TRBJ2-7
DNA: TGTGCCACCAGTGATCGACAGGACCCACTCTACGAGCAGTACTTC
CDR3: CATSDRQDPLYEQYF

V: TRBV20-1
size: .
D: .
J: TRBJ2-7
DNA: TGCAGTGCTCCTCGGACAGAATCCTACGAGCAGTACTTC
CDR3: CSAPRTESYEQYF

V: TRBV9
size: many
D: .
J: TRBJ1-5
DNA: TGTGCCAGCAGCGTTCAGGATAGCAATCAGCCCCAGCATTTT
CDR3: CASSVQDSNQPQHF

V: TRBV11-2
size: many
D: .
J: TRBJ2-1
DNA: TGTGCCAGCAGTTTGCACCCTAGGGCGGATAATGAGCAGTTCTTC
CDR3: CASSLHPRADNEQFF

V: TRBV10-3
size: many
D: TRBD1
J: TRBJ1-5
DNA: TGTGCCATCAGTAAAGGGACAGTCAATCAGCCCCAGCATTTT
CDR3: CAISKGTVNQPQHF

V: TRBV7-9
size: .
D: .
J: TRBJ2-7
DNA: TGTGCCAGCAGCCCCGGGCCGTACTTC
CDR3: CASSPGPYF

V: TRBV4-3
size: few
D: .
J: TRBJ2-1
DNA: TGCGCCAGCAGCCAAGCTATGACAGGCCCGTGGAATGAGCAGTTCTTC
CDR3: CASSQAMTGPWNEQFF

V: TRBV28
size: many
D: .
J: TRBJ1-2
DNA: TGTGCCAGCAGTAACGGAAGGGGGGGCTACACCTTC
CDR3: CASSNGRGGYTF

V: TRBV12-3/TRBV12-4
size: many
D: TRBD2
J: TRBJ2-3
DNA: TGTGCCAGCAGACCGGGACTAGCGGGAGAGAGGGAAAGCACAGATACGCAGTATTTT
CDR3: CASRPGLAGERESTDTQYF

V: TRBV14
size: many
D: .
J: TRBJ2-7
DNA: TGTGCCAGCAGCCCCGGACAGAACTCCTACGAGCAGTACTTC
CDR3: CASSPGQNSYEQYF

V: TRBV30
size: many
D: .
J: TRBJ1-5
DNA: TGTGCCTGGAGCTGGACAGCGATTCAGCCCCAGCATTTT
CDR3: CAWSWTAIQPQHF

V: TRBV7-2
size: many
D: .
J: TRBJ2-5
DNA: TGTGCCAGCAGCTCTAGTACACCAGGGGGACTTCAAGAGACCCAGTACTTC
CDR3: CASSSSTPGGLQETQYF

V: TRBV4-1
size: .
D: .
J: TRBJ2-7
DNA: TGCGCCAGCAGCCAGGTCCGGGCCCAACACTCCTACGAGCAGTACTTC
CDR3: CASSQVRAQHSYEQYF

V: TRBV7-9
size: many
D: TRBD2
J: TRBJ2-1
DNA: TGTGCCAGCAGCTTAACCCCACTACTAGCGGGAGTATGGAATGAGCAGCAGTTCTTC
CDR3: CASSLTPLLAGVWNEQQFF

V: TRBV9
size: few
D: TRBD2
J: TRBJ2-5
DNA: TGTGCCAGCAGCGCCCGGGGGGACGGGCAAGAGACCCAGTACTTC
CDR3: CASSARGDGQETQYF

V: TRBV24-1
size: few
D: TRBD1
J: TRBJ2-1
DNA: TGTGCCACCCGGGACAGGGGGCGTTATGAGCAGTTCTTC
CDR3: CATRDRGRYEQFF

V: TRBV5-6
size: .
D: .
J: TRBJ1-1
DNA: TGTGCCAGCAGCGCCCGGGAAGGGGGGAACACTGAAGCTTTCTTT
CDR3: CASSAREGGNTEAFF

V: TRBV5-8
size: few
D: TRBD1
J: TRBJ2-1
DNA: TGTGCCAGCAGCTCCCCCATTAGGGACAGGGAGTTCTTC
CDR3: CASSSPIRDREFF

V: TRBV5-1
size: .
D: TRBD2
J: TRBJ2-5
DNA: TGCGCCAGCAGCTTGGTTCTAGCGGGAGCAGAGACCCAGTACTTC
CDR3: CASSLVLAGAETQYF

V: TRBV12-3/TRBV12-4
size: many
D: TRBD1
J: TRBJ1-6
DNA: TGTGCCAGCAGTACAGACAGGGGGATACCTTCGGCCCTCCACTTT
CDR3: CASSTDRGIPSALHF

V: TRBV28
size: many
D: .
J: TRBJ1-5
DNA: TGTGCCAGTACGATAGTTGAACACCCGAATTGGAATCAGCCCCAGCATTTT
CDR3: CASTIVEHPNWNQPQHF

V: TRBV2
size: many
D: .
J: TRBJ2-7
DNA: TGTGCCAGCAGTGAAGCCGCTCAGGAATGGCGCTACGAGCAGTACTTC
CDR3: CASSEAAQEWRYEQYF

V: TRBV12-3/TRBV12-4
size: many
D: .
J: TRBJ1-2
DNA: TGTGCCAGCAAAGTGGGACACCCGGCCTATGGCTACACCTTC
CDR3: CASKVGHPAYGYTF

V: TRBV20-1
size: many
D: TRBD1
J: TRBJ2-7
DNA: TGCAGTGCCCGGGGGACAGGGAGAGGAGAGCAGTACTTC
CDR3: CSARGTGRGEQYF

V: TRBV12-3/TRBV12-4
size: many
D: TRBD2
J: TRBJ2-3
DNA: TGTGCCAGCGGACTACTAGCGGGGGCGACAGATACGCAGTATTTT
CDR3: CASGLLAGATDTQYF

V: TRBV19
size: .
D: .
J: TRBJ1-1
DNA: TGTGCCAGTAGTCCCGCCAGTTGGACTGAAGCTTTCTTT
CDR3: CASSPASWTEAFF

V: TRBV19
size: .
D: .
J: TRBJ1-1
DNA: TGTGCCAGTAGCAGATTCCGGGGACTGAACACTGAAGCTTTCTTT
CDR3: CASSRFRGLNTEAFF

V: TRBV6-2/TRBV6-3
size: many
D: TRBD2
J: TRBJ2-5
DNA: TGTGCCAGCAGCCTCTTAGCGGGGGATGAAGAGACCCAGTACTTC
CDR3: CASSLLAGDEETQYF

V: TRBV4-1
size: many
D: .
J: TRBJ2-3
DNA: TGCGCCAGCAGCCAGGGAAGCGGGGATACGCAGTATTTT
CDR3: CASSQGSGDTQYF

V: TRBV29-1
size: many
D: TRBD1
J: TRBJ2-5
DNA: TGCAGCGTGGACAGGGGTGGGGAGACCCAGTACTTC
CDR3: CSVDRGGETQYF

V: TRBV5-6
size: .
D: TRBD1
J: TRBJ1-3
DNA: TGTGCCAGCAGGCGGGCCGGGACAGGGGCTGGAAACACCATATATTTT
CDR3: CASRRAGTGAGNTIYF